Listed below are T cell receptor beta chains from one sample, sequenced in a study of T cell responses to AZD1222 COVID-19 vaccine. Profiling relied on immunoSEQ multiplex PCR, and the TCRdb table lists in-frame clones only, not all of them. Here the sample spans about 160,000 clones, over 80% being singletons. The specimen comprised peripheral blood, sampled on day 0 of AZD1222 vaccination. These receptors originate from an adult in good health. CDR3s include the opening cysteine and the closing phenylalanine or tryptophan. The D gene is left open where the match is weak. Size is stated for part of the rows, as once, few or many counts, or as a class when the clone is expanded.

V gene	clone size	J gene	D gene	CDR3 DNA	CDR3 protein
TRBV9	.	TRBJ2-7	TRBD1	TGTGCCAGCAGCGTAGCTACAGGGGGTTACGAGCAGTACTTC	CASSVATGGYEQYF
TRBV5-6	.	TRBJ1-5	.	TGTGCCAGCAGCTTCACCGCCACTCGCAATCAGCCCCAGCATTTT	CASSFTATRNQPQHF
TRBV12-3/TRBV12-4	.	TRBJ1-2	.	TGTGCCAGCAGTTTAGAGGGGAGGAATGGCTACACCTTC	CASSLEGRNGYTF
TRBV9	.	TRBJ1-5	TRBD1	TGTGCCAGCAGCGTAGGCCCGACAGGGCATCAGCCCCAGCATTTT	CASSVGPTGHQPQHF
TRBV29-1	.	TRBJ1-1	.	TGCAGCGTTTTATCTGGGGGAAACACTGAAGCTTTCTTT	CSVLSGGNTEAFF
TRBV20-1	few	TRBJ1-1	.	TGCAGTGCTAGAACAGGTGAAGCTTTCTTT	CSARTGEAFF
TRBV30	.	TRBJ1-5	.	TGTGCCTGGAGTGGCGGGGGCGGAACGAATCAGCCCCAGCATTTT	CAWSGGGGTNQPQHF
TRBV4-1	.	TRBJ1-1	.	TGCGCCAGCAGCCCAGTGGGGGGGACTAACACTGAAGCTTTCTTT	CASSPVGGTNTEAFF
TRBV20-1	.	TRBJ1-1	.	TGCAGTGCTAGGAGTGGCGTTGAAGCTTTCTTT	CSARSGVEAFF
TRBV27	.	TRBJ1-1	.	TGTGCCAGCAGTCCGGCCACAGGGAGGAACACTGAAGCTTTCTTT	CASSPATGRNTEAFF
TRBV30	.	TRBJ2-4	TRBD2	TGTGCCTGGAGTGTACCGAGCGGGAGGGCCGGGCGAAACATTCAGTACTTC	CAWSVPSGRAGRNIQYF
TRBV23-1	few	TRBJ1-1	.	TGCGCCAGCAGTCAATGGAGACACATGAACACTGAAGCTTTCTTT	CASSQWRHMNTEAFF
TRBV4-3	.	TRBJ1-5	.	TGCGCCAGCAGCCAAGGTCGTTCGGAGGGTCACCAGCCCCAGCATTTT	CASSQGRSEGHQPQHF
TRBV28	.	TRBJ1-1	.	TGTGCCAGCACCCCTGGGCAGGAAGCTTTCTTT	CASTPGQEAFF
TRBV30	.	TRBJ1-2	TRBD1	TGTGCCAGTAACAGGGGATTTGACTATGGCTACACCTTC	CASNRGFDYGYTF
TRBV9	.	TRBJ1-2	.	TGTGCCAGCAGTCCCTCGGGCCAACGATCTAACTATGGCTACACCTTC	CASSPSGQRSNYGYTF
TRBV7-9	.	TRBJ2-3	TRBD2	TGTGCCAGCAGCTCCTTAAGGACTAGCGGAGAAGATACGCAGTATTTT	CASSSLRTSGEDTQYF
TRBV20-1	.	TRBJ2-7	.	TGCAGTGCTAGTAGCCCACCAGGGCAGGGGAAGGGTTACGAGCAGTACTTC	CSASSPPGQGKGYEQYF
TRBV5-1	.	TRBJ1-6	.	TGCGCCAGCAGCTTAACAGGGAAGGAGAATTCACCCCTCCACTTT	CASSLTGKENSPLHF
TRBV19	once	TRBJ1-3	.	TGTGCCAGTACCATGTGGGGATCTGGAAACACCATATATTTT	CASTMWGSGNTIYF
TRBV7-2	.	TRBJ1-2	.	TGTGCCAGCAGCTTAGTAGGGACTAACTATGGCTACACCTTC	CASSLVGTNYGYTF
TRBV13	.	TRBJ1-3	.	TGTGCCAGCAGCTTAGGATCGTCGGTCCCCAGCTCTGGAAACACCATATATTTT	CASSLGSSVPSSGNTIYF
TRBV7-6	.	TRBJ2-7	TRBD2	TGTGCCAGCAGCGGAGGACTAGCGGGAACCTCCTACGAGCAGTACTTC	CASSGGLAGTSYEQYF
TRBV7-2	.	TRBJ2-3	.	TGTGCCAGCAGGCTACCGGGACTTATCACAGATACGCAGTATTTT	CASRLPGLITDTQYF
TRBV5-4	.	TRBJ2-2	TRBD1	TGTGCCAGCAGCCAGGACAGGTCGCACACCGGGGAGCTGTTTTTT	CASSQDRSHTGELFF
TRBV2	.	TRBJ1-2	.	TGTGCCAGCAGTGTAAACCGCTATGGCTACACCTTC	CASSVNRYGYTF
TRBV9	.	TRBJ1-2	.	TGTGCCAGCAGCGTAGGGGGGACACATGGCTACACCTTC	CASSVGGTHGYTF
TRBV18	.	TRBJ1-1	.	TGTGCCAGCTCAGTACGACAGGACCGCATGAACACTGAAGCTTTCTTT	CASSVRQDRMNTEAFF
TRBV6-5	.	TRBJ1-1	.	TGTGCCAGCAGTTACTCTTCTGGGATTAACACTGAAGCTTTCTTT	CASSYSSGINTEAFF
TRBV6-2/TRBV6-3	.	TRBJ1-1	.	TGTGCCAGCAGTTCGTCGACCAGGGAAGCTTTCTTT	CASSSSTREAFF
TRBV19	.	TRBJ2-3	.	TGTGCCAGTAGTGTGAACTCTAATTCGGATACGCAGTATTTT	CASSVNSNSDTQYF
TRBV28	.	TRBJ2-1	.	TGTGCCAGCACCATAACTGAGGGGCTCCATGAGCAGTTCTTC	CASTITEGLHEQFF
TRBV15	.	TRBJ1-3	.	TGTGCCACCAGCAGAGGGAATGTCAGAAACTCTGGAAACACCATATATTTT	CATSRGNVRNSGNTIYF
TRBV6-6	once	TRBJ1-3	.	TGTGCCAGCAGTACCGTCGGCTCCTCTGGAAACACCATATATTTT	CASSTVGSSGNTIYF
TRBV2	.	TRBJ1-6	.	TGTGCCAGCAGTGTTCAGGAGGGCCGGTCACCCCTCCACTTT	CASSVQEGRSPLHF
TRBV19	.	TRBJ1-4	.	TGTGCCTCCAGTGACACCTCTAATGAAAAACTGTTTTTT	CASSDTSNEKLFF
TRBV30	.	TRBJ2-1	.	TGTGCCTGGAGTGAAGGGCGGTCTTACAATGAGCAGTTCTTC	CAWSEGRSYNEQFF
TRBV6-5	.	TRBJ1-2	.	TGTGCCAGCAGTTACTCGAGAAAACGGCTCGACTATGGCTACACCTTC	CASSYSRKRLDYGYTF
TRBV19	.	TRBJ1-2	TRBD1	TGTGCCAGTACCCATGGAGGGGACAGGGTTGGCTACACCTTC	CASTHGGDRVGYTF
TRBV10-3	.	TRBJ2-7	.	TGTGCCATCTCCGGAGGGGCAGGGGATACCTACGAGCAGTACTTC	CAISGGAGDTYEQYF
TRBV9	.	TRBJ1-4	TRBD1	TGTGCCAGCAGCGCCGATTCGACAGGGACGGGCGAAAAACTGTTTTTT	CASSADSTGTGEKLFF
TRBV3-1/TRBV3-2	.	TRBJ1-1	.	TGTGCCAGCAGCCAAGACGGAGCAGGGGCGTTCGCTGAAGCTTTCTTT	CASSQDGAGAFAEAFF
TRBV30	.	TRBJ1-1	.	TGTGCCTGGACCCCAGAGATGAACACTGAAGCTTTCTTT	CAWTPEMNTEAFF
TRBV7-3	.	TRBJ2-2	TRBD1	TGTGCCAGCAGCTTAACGGAGAACAGGGGTTCCACCGGGGAGCTGTTTTTT	CASSLTENRGSTGELFF
TRBV20-1	.	TRBJ1-1	.	TGCAAGGGGACTGAAGCTTTCTTT	CKGTEAFF
TRBV5-1	.	TRBJ2-2	TRBD2	TGCGCCAGCAGCTTGGCACCTAGCGGGAGAGGCACCGGGGAGCTGTTTTTT	CASSLAPSGRGTGELFF
TRBV27	.	TRBJ1-2	.	TGTGCCACAAGGACAGACCACTATGGCTACACCTTC	CATRTDHYGYTF
TRBV28	few	TRBJ1-2	TRBD1	TGTGCCAGCAGTTCCCCAGGGGGCAACTATGGCTACACCTTC	CASSSPGGNYGYTF
TRBV10-1	.	TRBJ2-7	.	TGCGCCAGCTCGATACATCGGGAAGGGATGGACGAGCAGTACTTC	CASSIHREGMDEQYF
TRBV28	.	TRBJ1-3	TRBD1	TGTGCCAGCAGTTTCGACAGGGCTGGAAACACCATATATTTT	CASSFDRAGNTIYF
TRBV5-1	.	TRBJ2-2	TRBD2	TGCGCCAGCATATTGGATTCACCGGGACTAGCGGACACCGGGGAGCTGTTTTTT	CASILDSPGLADTGELFF
TRBV6-1	.	TRBJ2-2	.	TGTGCCAGCAGTGAAACCTTGGGGGCCGGGGAGCTGTTTTTT	CASSETLGAGELFF
TRBV28	.	TRBJ2-1	.	TGTGCCAGCAGTTTTTCTCGCGGGCGGAGCTCCTACAATGAGCAGTTCTTC	CASSFSRGRSSYNEQFF
TRBV6-5	once	TRBJ1-1	.	TGTGCCAGCAGTTCCCAGAGGCAGTCGAACACTGAAGCTTTCTTT	CASSSQRQSNTEAFF
TRBV7-8	.	TRBJ1-1	TRBD1	TGTGCCAGCAGTCCTTACAGGGGTCCCATTTTCGCTGAAGCTTTCTTT	CASSPYRGPIFAEAFF